The 18 T cell receptor beta chains below all came from one sample that was sequenced in a study of cytomegalovirus exposure and HLA in healthy donors. PCR amplification relied on 60 Vbeta primers (plus 13 Jbeta primers). Assay: immunoSEQ multiplex PCR; the TCRdb copy retains only in-frame clones and omits some. Among about 150,000 clones, 74% were seen once, and the ten largest hold 2.1%. The sequencing input was PBMCs. These TCRs come from a man aged 25-45 years in good health and CMV-seronegative.

The chain recombines TRBV5-4 with TRBJ2-2; D gene ambiguous. V was trimmed by 0 bases and J by 5 bases, leaving 14 bases between them. The CDR3 has 16 amino acids. Germline V gene data show CDR1 as SGHNT and CDR2 as YYREEE (reference sequence). The CDR3 DNA sequence: TGTGCCAGCAGCTTGGGTGGCATTACCTTAACCGGGGAGCTGTTTTTT. Translation gives CASSLGGITLTGELFF.

CDR3 bases: TGTGCCAGCAGCTCCGGACAGATTGGGAACACTGAAGCTTTCTTT. Translated: CASSSGQIGNTEAFF. The V gene is TRBV5-4, the J gene TRBJ1-1; possibly TRBD1 for D (6 bases). V shed 3 bases and J shed 1 base, with 13 bases lying between them. Per germline, CDR1 SGHNT and CDR2 YYREEE (reference sequence). CDR3 length: 15 residues.

The rearrangement joins TRBV19 to TRBJ2-4, with a weak D call TRBD2 (7 bases). The V end was cut by 4 bases, the J end by 3 bases, with 16 bases between. Germline V gives CDR1 LNHDA, CDR2 SQIVND (reference sequence). The CDR3 is made up of 16 amino acids. The CDR3 DNA sequence: TGTGCCAGTAGTAGGAGGGGGGGCGTCCACAAAAACATTCAGTACTTC. This translates into CASSRRGGVHKNIQYF.

This rearrangement joins TRBV27 to TRBJ1-1; D not resolved. Germline CDR1 reads MNHEY; CDR2 reads SMNVEV (reference sequence). This CDR3 contains 11 residues. V lost 8 bases, J lost 4 bases, and 8 bases lay in between. The CDR3 loop is CASYRGTEAFF. CDR3 sequence (DNA): TGTGCCAGCTACCGAGGCACTGAAGCTTTCTTT.

The chain carries TRBV11-2 and TRBJ2-7, with D possibly being TRBD2 (6 bases). V was trimmed by 1 base and J by 0 bases, leaving 13 bases between them. This CDR3 spans 16 amino acids. Germline loops: CDR1 SGHAT, CDR2 FQNNGV. The CDR3 region is CASSLVTSGPSYEQYF. CDR3 DNA: TGTGCCAGCAGCTTAGTAACGAGCGGGCCCTCCTACGAGCAGTACTTC.

The chain carries TRBV5-1 and TRBJ1-2; D is perhaps TRBD1 (6 bases). The CDR3 loop spans 14 amino acids. V was cut by 0 bases and J by 4 bases, with 10 bases left in between. The germline V gene encodes CDR1 SGHRS and CDR2 YFSETQ. The CDR3 is CASSLEGGVYGYTF. The CDR3 DNA is TGCGCCAGCAGCTTGGAAGGGGGTGTCTATGGCTACACCTTC.

The J gene is TRBJ2-3, the V gene TRBV7-2; maybe TRBD2 (7 bases). This CDR3 is built from 15 residues. The germline CDR1 and CDR2 sequences are SGHTA and FQGNSA. Trimming pared 2 bases from V and 0 bases from J, leaving 9 bases between. As DNA, the CDR3 is TGTGCCAGCAGCTTACGGGGGGCCAGCACAGATACGCAGTATTTT. Translated: CASSLRGASTDTQYF.

The rearrangement joins TRBV19 to TRBJ1-5, with a weak D call TRBD1 (6 bases). This CDR3 spans 14 amino acids. Germline CDR1 LNHDA, CDR2 SQIVND (reference sequence). V lost 5 bases, J lost 1 base, and 9 bases lay in between. The CDR3 here is CASSPGASNQPQHF. Written as DNA, the CDR3 is TGTGCCAGTAGTCCAGGGGCGAGCAATCAGCCCCAGCATTTT.

The chain couples TRBV4-3 to TRBJ1-2; 8 nucleotides line up with TRBD1. The V gene's germline CDR1 is LGHNA and CDR2 YSLEER. The V segment lost 0 bases and the J segment 4 bases; nucleotides outside the gene matches: 16. The CDR3 has 19 residues. The CDR3 here is CASSQDPPPGTGWGYGYTF. The CDR3 DNA follows: TGCGCCAGCAGCCAAGATCCCCCTCCGGGGACAGGTTGGGGCTATGGCTACACCTTC.

J is TRBJ2-7 and V is TRBV2; a weak D match, TRBD1 (5 bases). The CDR3 is 13 amino acids. Germline V gene data show CDR1 as SNHLY and CDR2 as FYNNEI. V gave up 5 bases and J gave up 3 bases, with 11 bases separating them. The CDR3 coding sequence is TGTGCCAGCAGTTTTCGACAGTACTACGAGCAGTACTTC. It codes for CASSFRQYYEQYF.

V gene TRBV6-6 combines with J gene TRBJ2-5, with 8 positions matching TRBD2. The trim removed 5 bases at V and 5 bases at J, leaving 7 bases unmatched. CDR1 and CDR2 from the germline V gene are MNHNY and SVGAGI (reference sequence). The CDR3 extends over 14 amino acids. The CDR3 bases are TGTGCCAGCAGTCCGAGCGGGGGTGGTGAGACCCAGTACTTC. This codes for CASSPSGGGETQYF.

The chain combines TRBV28 with TRBJ1-1; perhaps TRBD1 as D (5 bases). V was pared by 8 bases and J by 3 bases, with 10 bases between. The CDR3 runs 12 residues. Germline CDR1 is MDHEN and CDR2 is SYDVKM. The CDR3 protein is CASGGRDTEAFF. For the CDR3, the DNA is TGTGCCAGCGGGGGGAGGGACACTGAAGCTTTCTTT.

This clone was detected a few times. This rearrangement joins TRBV7-2 to TRBJ2-5, with 9 nucleotides matching TRBD1. Germline trimming cut 2 bases from V and 2 bases from J; bases unmatched to any gene: 6. The germline gives CDR1 SGHTA, CDR2 FQGNSA. This CDR3 has 16 amino acids. CDR3 nucleotides: TGTGCCAGCAGCTTAAAAGGGGGGACAGGGCAAGAGACCCAGTACTTC. This gives the protein CASSLKGGTGQETQYF.

V usage is TRBV11-2 and J usage is TRBJ2-7; possible D gene TRBD1, 6 bases. From germline, CDR1 is SGHAT and CDR2 FQNNGV. This CDR3 region has 14 residues. V was clipped by 4 bases and J by 1 base, with 11 bases between them. The CDR3 DNA follows: TGTGCCAGCAGCTACCGGGACACTTCCTACGAGCAGTACTTC. This translates into CASSYRDTSYEQYF.

The chain carries TRBV2 and TRBJ1-2, with D uncertain. There are 13 residues in the CDR3. The germline V gene has CDR1 SNHLY and CDR2 FYNNEI. V was trimmed by 3 bases and J by 2 bases, leaving 7 bases between them. CDR3 sequence (DNA): TGTGCCAGCAGTGACGGCGGGAACTATGGCTACACCTTC. The encoded protein is CASSDGGNYGYTF.

The chain recombines TRBV5-6 with TRBJ2-5, with D unresolved. The CDR3 loop spans 13 amino acids. V lost 3 bases and J lost 2, with 8 bases in between. Germline lookup yields CDR1 SGHDT and CDR2 YYEEEE. As DNA, the CDR3 is TGTGCCAGCAGCTACGGGTCGCAAGAGACCCAGTACTTC. This gives the protein CASSYGSQETQYF.

The chain carries TRBV6-1 and TRBJ2-5; a weak D match, TRBD1 (5 bases). Germline V CDR1 and CDR2: MNHNS, SASEGT. The CDR3 length is 14 residues. The V gene lost 8 bases and the J gene lost 4 bases, with 17 bases spanning the gap. The CDR3 sequence is CASSSGFEGETQYF. The CDR3 bases are TGTGCCAGCTCGTCAGGGTTCGAAGGAGAGACCCAGTACTTC.

This chain uses TRBV5-1 with TRBJ1-1, with 10 positions matching TRBD1. Trimming removed 5 bases from V and 2 bases from J; junction bases left unmatched: 3. This CDR3 is built from 14 residues. Germline V CDR1 and CDR2: SGHRS, YFSETQ. In nucleotides, the CDR3 is TGCGCCAGCAGAAGGGACAGGGGAAACACTGAAGCTTTCTTT. Amino acids: CASRRDRGNTEAFF.